This record covers a single T cell receptor beta chain. Trimming took 1 base from V and 0 from J, leaving 16 bases between them. This CDR3 is built from 18 residues. Germline CDR1 LNHNV, CDR2 YYDKDF (reference sequence). The data originate from a study of control samples from healthy donors and cancer patients. TCRdb keeps only in-frame clones here, not all; method: immunoSEQ multiplex PCR. The table records approximately 40,000 clones, around 75% of them present only once. This TCR derives from a male donor with melanoma. The chain combines TRBV15 with TRBJ2-4, with D hard to call. The sequencing input was formalin-fixed, paraffin-embedded tissue. CDR3 sequence reads: CATSRVPGDSLAKNIQYF. In DNA, the CDR3 is TGTGCCACCAGCAGAGTACCTGGGGATTCCCTAGCCAAAAACATTCAGTACTTC.